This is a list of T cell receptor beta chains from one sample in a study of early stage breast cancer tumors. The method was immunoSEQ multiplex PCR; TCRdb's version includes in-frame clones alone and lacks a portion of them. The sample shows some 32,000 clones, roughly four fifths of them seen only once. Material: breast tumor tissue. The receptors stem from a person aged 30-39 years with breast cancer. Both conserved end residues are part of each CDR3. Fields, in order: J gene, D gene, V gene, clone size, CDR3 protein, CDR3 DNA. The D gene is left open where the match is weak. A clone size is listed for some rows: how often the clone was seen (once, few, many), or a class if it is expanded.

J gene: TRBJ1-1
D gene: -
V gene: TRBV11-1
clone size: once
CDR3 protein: CASSSVGVGDRAEAFF
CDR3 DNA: TGTGCCAGCAGCTCCGTGGGGGTAGGTGACAGAGCTGAAGCTTTCTTT

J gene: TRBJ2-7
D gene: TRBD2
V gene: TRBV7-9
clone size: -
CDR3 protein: CASSRRTSGTYEQYF
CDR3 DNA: TGTGCCAGCAGCAGGCGGACTAGCGGGACCTACGAGCAGTACTTC

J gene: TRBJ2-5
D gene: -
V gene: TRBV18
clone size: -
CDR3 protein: CASSPPSEETQYF
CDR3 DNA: TGTGCCAGCTCACCACCGTCAGAAGAGACCCAGTACTTC

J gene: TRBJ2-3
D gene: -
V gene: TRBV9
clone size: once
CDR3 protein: CASSELGLRDTDTQYF
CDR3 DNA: TGTGCCAGCAGCGAACTAGGACTTCGGGACACAGATACGCAGTATTTT

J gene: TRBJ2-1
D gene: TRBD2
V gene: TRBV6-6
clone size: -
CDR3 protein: CASEPGLASNEQFF
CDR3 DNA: TGTGCCAGCGAACCGGGACTAGCCAGTAATGAGCAGTTCTTC

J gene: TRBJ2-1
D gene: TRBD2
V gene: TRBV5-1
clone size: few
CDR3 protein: CASSWNLAGAGNEQFF
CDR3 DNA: TGCGCCAGCAGCTGGAACCTAGCGGGAGCTGGGAATGAGCAGTTCTTC

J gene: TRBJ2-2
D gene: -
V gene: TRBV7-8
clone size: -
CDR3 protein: CASSARGQSPGELFF
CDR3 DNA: TGTGCCAGCAGCGCCAGGGGCCAAAGCCCCGGGGAGCTGTTTTTT

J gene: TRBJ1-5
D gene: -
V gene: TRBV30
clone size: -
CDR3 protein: CAWSGVTFNGPQHF
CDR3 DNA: TGTGCCTGGAGCGGAGTCACTTTCAATGGGCCCCAGCATTTT

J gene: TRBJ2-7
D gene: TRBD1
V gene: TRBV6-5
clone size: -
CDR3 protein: CASSYWTGSYEQYF
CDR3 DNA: TGTGCCAGCAGTTACTGGACAGGGTCCTACGAGCAGTACTTC

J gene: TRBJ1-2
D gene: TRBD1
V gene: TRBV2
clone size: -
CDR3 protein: CASRDDRGPDGYTF
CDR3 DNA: TGTGCCAGCAGAGACGACAGGGGTCCTGATGGCTACACCTTC

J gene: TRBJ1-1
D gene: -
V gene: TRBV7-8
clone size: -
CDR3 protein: CASSLERVNTEAFF
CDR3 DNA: TGTGCCAGCAGCTTAGAGAGGGTGAACACTGAAGCTTTCTTT

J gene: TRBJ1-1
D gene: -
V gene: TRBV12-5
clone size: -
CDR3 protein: CASGLTGTTEAFF
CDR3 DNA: TGTGCTAGTGGTTTGACAGGGACCACTGAAGCTTTCTTT

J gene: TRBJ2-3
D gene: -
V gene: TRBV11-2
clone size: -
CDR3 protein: CASSLETRVTQYF
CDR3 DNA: TGTGCCAGCAGCTTGGAGACTAGAGTTACGCAGTATTTT

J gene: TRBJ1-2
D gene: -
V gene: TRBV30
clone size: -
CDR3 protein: CAWSDTGIYGYTF
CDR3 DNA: TGTGCCTGGAGCGACACAGGGATCTATGGCTACACCTTC

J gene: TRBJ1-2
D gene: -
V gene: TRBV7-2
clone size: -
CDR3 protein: CASSLDQNAWLDTF
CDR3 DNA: TGTGCCAGCAGCTTAGATCAGAACGCCTGGTTAGACACCTTC

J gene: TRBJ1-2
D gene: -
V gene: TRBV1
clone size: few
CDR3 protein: CTSSQTGNYGYTF
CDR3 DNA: TGCACCAGCAGCCAAACAGGGAACTATGGCTACACCTTC

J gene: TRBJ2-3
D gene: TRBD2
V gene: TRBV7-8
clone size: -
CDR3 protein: CASSKGLAGGPTDTQYF
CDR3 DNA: TGTGCCAGCAGCAAGGGACTAGCGGGAGGGCCGACAGATACGCAGTATTTT

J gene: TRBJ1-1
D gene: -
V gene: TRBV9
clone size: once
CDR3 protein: CASTDSEMTGVMNTEAFF
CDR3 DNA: TGTGCCAGCACAGACAGTGAGATGACAGGAGTGATGAACACTGAAGCTTTCTTT

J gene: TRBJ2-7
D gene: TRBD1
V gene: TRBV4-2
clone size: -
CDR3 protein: CASSQDRDSYYEQYF
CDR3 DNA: TGTGCCAGCAGCCAAGATAGGGACAGTTACTACGAGCAGTACTTC

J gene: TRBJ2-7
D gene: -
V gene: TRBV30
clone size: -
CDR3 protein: CAWSVLHEQYF
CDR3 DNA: TGTGCCTGGAGTGTACTTCACGAGCAGTACTTC

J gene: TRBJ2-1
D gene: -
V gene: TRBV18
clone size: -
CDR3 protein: CASSGTQGNEQFF
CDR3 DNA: TGTGCCAGCTCAGGGACTCAAGGGAATGAGCAGTTCTTC

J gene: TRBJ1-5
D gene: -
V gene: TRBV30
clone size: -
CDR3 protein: CAWGTSLNQPQHF
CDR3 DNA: TGTGCCTGGGGAACCTCGTTAAATCAGCCCCAGCATTTT

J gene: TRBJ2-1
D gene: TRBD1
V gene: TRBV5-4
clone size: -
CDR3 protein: CASSSGGVGNEQFF
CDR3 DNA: TGTGCCAGCAGCTCAGGGGGCGTGGGGAATGAGCAGTTCTTC

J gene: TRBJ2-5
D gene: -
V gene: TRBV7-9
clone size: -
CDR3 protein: CASTAGLDQETQYF
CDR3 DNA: TGTGCCAGCACCGCGGGACTCGATCAAGAGACCCAGTACTTC

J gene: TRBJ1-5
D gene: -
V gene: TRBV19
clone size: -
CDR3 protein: CASSSGEMGQPQHF
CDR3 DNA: TGTGCCAGTAGTAGCGGGGAGATGGGGCAGCCCCAGCATTTT